The 27 T cell receptor beta chains reported below all come from one sample, sequenced in a study of blood T cell repertoires in COVID-19. The data were produced by immunoSEQ multiplex PCR, yet TCRdb's version contains in-frame clones alone and is incomplete. The profile shows more than 400,000 clones, roughly 88% of them singletons. Source material: peripheral blood. These receptors all come from a human donor in a cohort sampled during active COVID-19.

V usage is TRBV5-1 and J usage is TRBJ2-5, with a tentative D call TRBD1 (6 bases). Trimming cost V 4 bases and J 4 bases, with 14 bases left between them. CDR1 SGHRS and CDR2 YFSETQ come from the germline V gene. The CDR3 covers 14 residues. The CDR3 sequence: CASSPGTRRETQYF. CDR3 in DNA: TGCGCCAGCAGCCCAGGGACAAGAAGAGAGACCCAGTACTTC. Full variable domain (missing parts from reference TRBV5-1 and TRBJ2-5): KAGVTQTPRYLIKTRGQQVTLSCSPISGHRSVSWYQQTPGQGLQFLFEYFSETQRNKGNFPGRFSGRQFSNSRSEMNVSTLELGDSALYLCASSPGTRRETQYFGPGTRLLVL.

The chain links TRBV4-3 to TRBJ2-1; 10 bases map to TRBD1. Unmatched junction bases numbered 4, after V lost 1 base and J lost 4 bases. The CDR3 loop spans 16 amino acids. CDR1 LGHNA and CDR2 YSLEER come from the germline V gene. CDR3 protein: CASSQGGQGIYNEQFF. The CDR3 DNA reads as TGCGCCAGCAGCCAAGGGGGACAGGGGATTTACAATGAGCAGTTCTTC.

CDR3 coding DNA: TGTGCCAGCAGCCCGCAGGGGGCCAGGAACAATGAGCAGTTCTTC. Its protein is CASSPQGARNNEQFF. The chain is built from TRBV7-3 and TRBJ2-1, with 8 bases identical to TRBD1. CDR3 length: 15 amino acids. V shed 5 bases and J 5 bases; nucleotides not matched to a gene: 8. The germline gives CDR1 SGHTA, CDR2 FQGTGA.

In this sample, this clone turned up once. The chain couples TRBV19 to TRBJ2-7; 8 bases are shared with TRBD2. After removal of 5 bases from V and 3 bases from J, the junction contained 6 bases not matched to a gene. The CDR3 consists of 14 residues. Germline lookup yields CDR1 LNHDA and CDR2 SQIVND (reference sequence). The chain's CDR3 is CASSSTSGYYEQYF. In DNA form, the CDR3 reads TGTGCCAGTAGTTCCACTAGCGGTTACTACGAGCAGTACTTC.

This clone was seen a single time. The chain combines TRBV7-6 with TRBJ1-3; tentatively, D is TRBD1 (5 bases). CDR3 size: 15 residues. V was pared by 4 bases and J by 0 bases, with 10 bases between. Germline values: CDR1 SGHVS, CDR2 FNYEAQ. This CDR3 is CASSSRQSSGNTIYF. Here the CDR3 DNA reads TGTGCCAGCAGCTCCCGACAGAGCTCTGGAAACACCATATATTTT.

This clone was counted a single time. The genes are TRBV19 and TRBJ2-2; TRBD1 matches at 11 bases. This CDR3 comprises 15 residues. The germline V gene encodes CDR1 LNHDA and CDR2 SQIVND (reference sequence). V trimming: 9 bases; J trimming: 2 bases; junction bases outside the gene matches: 5. The CDR3 DNA follows: TGTGCCAGCGGGGGACAGGGGGGTAACACCGGGGAGCTGTTTTTT. This gives the protein CASGGQGGNTGELFF. The full variable domain, rest sourced from reference TRBV19 and TRBJ2-2, is DGGITQSPKYLFRKEGQNVTLSCEQNLNHDAMYWYRQDPGQGLRLIYYSQIVNDFQKGDIAEGYSVSREKKESFPLTVTSAQKNPTAFYLCASGGQGGNTGELFFGEGSRLTVL.

The rearrangement uses TRBV3-1 (or the pseudogene TRBV3-2) and TRBJ1-1, with a possible D match to TRBD1 (6 bases). Trimming removed 2 bases from V and 2 bases from J, with 15 bases in between. This CDR3 region has 16 residues. Germline V gives CDR1 LGHDT, CDR2 YNNKEL (reference sequence). This CDR3 reads CASSQMVGGPNTEAFF. CDR3 in DNA: TGTGCCAGCAGCCAAATGGTCGGGGGGCCTAACACTGAAGCTTTCTTT.

This chain uses TRBV5-1 with TRBJ2-5; TRBD2 might be the D (6 bases). V dropped 2 bases and J dropped 5 bases, with 7 bases sitting between them. The CDR3 spans 12 residues. Germline values: CDR1 SGHRS, CDR2 YFSETQ. CDR3 coding DNA: TGCGCCAGCAGCTTTACTAGCGAGACCCAGTACTTC. Translating it yields CASSFTSETQYF.

The V call is TRBV9, the J call TRBJ2-7, with 8 bases identical to TRBD2. The CDR3 is 15 residues long. Germline CDR1 SGDLS, CDR2 YYNGEE. The junction had 9 bases not matched to a gene; V was cut back by 3 bases and J by 4 bases. Here the CDR3 reads CASSADRAGVYEQYF. In nucleotides, the CDR3 is TGTGCCAGCAGCGCCGACCGAGCGGGAGTGTACGAGCAGTACTTC.

This sequence joins TRBV18 and TRBJ1-1, with 9 bases matching TRBD1. The ends lost 7 bases at V and 8 bases at J; junction bases unmatched: 8. This CDR3 region has 13 residues. In germline, CDR1 is KGHSH, CDR2 LQKENI. CDR3 protein: CASFSNRGREAFF. The CDR3 bases are TGTGCCAGCTTTTCTAACAGGGGGCGAGAAGCTTTCTTT.

The chain employs TRBV3-1 (or the pseudogene TRBV3-2) and TRBJ2-7, with a tentative D call TRBD2 (7 bases). Germline lookup yields CDR1 LGHDT and CDR2 YNNKEL (reference sequence). This CDR3 spans 15 amino acids. Trimming took 0 bases from V and 5 from J, leaving 14 bases between them. The CDR3 is CASSQDWGGQNEQYF. The CDR3 DNA reads TGTGCCAGCAGCCAAGATTGGGGGGGCCAAAACGAGCAGTACTTC.

The rearrangement uses TRBV4-3 and TRBJ2-7, with TRBD2 matching 11 bases. The CDR3 spans 17 residues. V trimming: 2 bases; J trimming: 0 bases; junction bases outside the gene matches: 6. Germline V gene sequence: CDR1 LGHNA, CDR2 YSLEER. The CDR3 reads CASSQYGTSGTSYEQYF. CDR3 bases: TGCGCCAGCAGCCAATACGGGACTAGCGGAACCTCCTACGAGCAGTACTTC.

The chain links TRBV10-3 to TRBJ2-7; D is perhaps TRBD2 (6 bases). The CDR3 spans 15 residues. Trimming stripped 0 bases from V and 1 base from J, with 10 bases between. CDR1 and CDR2 (germline): ENHRY, SYGVKD. The CDR3 spells CAISESGLMSYEQYF. The DNA of the CDR3 is TGTGCCATCAGTGAGTCCGGACTAATGTCCTACGAGCAGTACTTC.

V usage is TRBV18 and J usage is TRBJ2-1, with 7 bases identical to TRBD2. The CDR3 runs to 17 residues. V was clipped by 5 bases and J by 0 bases; unmatched bases: 10. Germline V gene lookup returns CDR1 KGHSH and CDR2 LQKENI. The CDR3 reads CASSATDGRSSYNEQFF. The CDR3 nucleotides are TGTGCCAGCTCAGCTACTGACGGGAGGAGCTCCTACAATGAGCAGTTCTTC.

The CDR3 loop is CASSLRTSGAANEQFF. The CDR3 nucleotides are TGTGCCAGCAGCTTGAGAACTAGCGGAGCGGCCAATGAGCAGTTCTTC. The chain is built from TRBV5-4 and TRBJ2-1, with TRBD2 identical over 8 bases. Germline V gives CDR1 SGHNT, CDR2 YYREEE (reference sequence). The length of the CDR3 is 16 residues. V dropped 1 base and J dropped 6; count of bases not matched to a gene: 9.

J is TRBJ2-2 and V is TRBV10-3; 9 bases match TRBD1. The CDR3 sequence is 17 residues long. Germline CDR1 reads ENHRY; CDR2 reads SYGVKD. Germline trimming cut 0 bases from V and 1 base from J; bases unmatched to any gene: 3. For the CDR3, the DNA is TGTGCCATCAGTGAGTCGGGGGGACAGGGGAACACCGGGGAGCTGTTTTTT. Protein: CAISESGGQGNTGELFF.

The chain uses TRBV7-8 and TRBJ1-6, with 8 bases lining up with TRBD1. The V gene end was trimmed by 5 bases and the J gene end by 10 bases; junction bases not matched to a gene: 7. The CDR3 is 14 residues long. Germline V gene data show CDR1 as SGHVS and CDR2 as FQNEAQ. This CDR3 reads CASSQAGGGSPLHF. The CDR3 DNA is TGTGCCAGCAGCCAAGCAGGGGGCGGATCACCCCTCCACTTT.

Notes on this clone: One end of the junction is discordant with germline, which a read error may explain. DNA of the CDR3: TGTGCTAGTGGTTTGGACCGACTAGATGCGCAGTATTTT. Translating gives CASGLDRLDAQYF. V gene TRBV12-5 combines with J gene TRBJ2-3, with D perhaps matching TRBD2 (6 bases). This CDR3 is 13 amino acids long. Germline V lookup: CDR1 LGHNT, CDR2 FRNRAP.

The CDR3 nucleotides are TGCGCCAGCAGTCTTTCCCGGGACAGGGGGCGAGAGACCCAGTACTTC. Amino acids: CASSLSRDRGRETQYF. The V call is TRBV23-1, the J call TRBJ2-5, with 12 bases lining up with TRBD1. TRBV23-1 is known as an ORF, though its function is uncertain. V lost 4 bases, J lost 4 bases, and 7 bases stayed unmatched. There are 16 residues in the CDR3.

The chain recombines TRBV7-9 with TRBJ2-1; perhaps TRBD1 as D (6 bases). CDR1 and CDR2 (germline): SEHNR, FQNEAQ (reference sequence). Between the trimmed V and J ends, which lost 8 bases and 0 bases, there was a span of 14 bases. The CDR3 length is 15 residues. The CDR3 here is CASVQQGSSYNEQFF. The CDR3, as DNA: TGTGCCAGCGTACAACAGGGTAGCTCCTACAATGAGCAGTTCTTC.

For the CDR3, the DNA is TGTGCCAGCAGTGAAGGGCGGGATACTAACTATGGCTACACCTTC. It codes for CASSEGRDTNYGYTF. J is TRBJ1-2 and V is TRBV6-1; D remains ambiguous. Germline V CDR1 and CDR2: MNHNS, SASEGT. V lost 1 base and J 0 bases, leaving 9 bases between the germline ends. This CDR3 has 15 residues.

This chain connects TRBV5-1 to TRBJ2-7, with TRBD1 identical over 9 bases. The CDR3 has 16 amino acids. Germline trimming cut 1 base from V and 1 base from J; bases unmatched to any gene: 6. The germline V gene encodes CDR1 SGHRS and CDR2 YFSETQ. The CDR3 sequence is CASSLTRQGVSYEQYF. The CDR3 DNA is TGCGCCAGCAGCTTGACGCGACAGGGGGTTTCCTACGAGCAGTACTTC.

This clone was counted at least ten times. Different DNA sequences within this sample yield the same CDR3. The genes are TRBV19 and TRBJ1-1; D uncertain. V lost 2 bases, J lost 0 bases, and 4 bases lay in between. The CDR3 has 13 amino acids. Germline CDR1 is LNHDA and CDR2 is SQIVND (reference sequence). The CDR3 here is CASSISLNTEAFF. CDR3 nucleotide sequence: TGTGCCAGTAGTATATCTCTGAACACTGAAGCTTTCTTT.

This rearrangement joins TRBV19 to TRBJ1-1, with 7 positions matching TRBD1. Germline CDR1 reads LNHDA; CDR2 reads SQIVND (reference sequence). With V trimmed by 4 bases and J by 5 bases, 10 bases remained unmatched. This CDR3 has 15 amino acids. Here the CDR3 DNA reads TGTGCCAGTAGTACTCGACAGGGAGTCAAGACTGAAGCTTTCTTT. The encoded protein is CASSTRQGVKTEAFF.

The V gene is TRBV20-1, the J gene TRBJ2-3; no clear D gene. Germline lookup yields CDR1 DFQATT and CDR2 SNEGSKA (reference sequence). V lost 3 bases and J lost 0, with 10 bases in between. This CDR3 has 14 amino acids. CDR3 region: CSASTGHSTDTQYF. For the CDR3, the DNA is TGCAGTGCTAGTACGGGTCATAGCACAGATACGCAGTATTTT.

This clone was counted only a few times. The J gene is TRBJ2-1, the V gene TRBV7-3, with no clear D. Germline V gene lookup returns CDR1 SGHTA and CDR2 FQGTGA. The V end lost 0 bases, the J end lost 2 bases, and 11 bases lay between the germline ends. The CDR3 covers 16 residues. The CDR3 DNA reads as TGTGCCAGCAGCTTAACGAGAACTCCCGCCTACAATGAGCAGTTCTTC. Its protein is CASSLTRTPAYNEQFF.

This chain uses TRBV5-6 with TRBJ1-3; no reliable D call. The V and J ends lost 6 bases and 4 bases respectively, with 8 bases between them. Germline V gives CDR1 SGHDT, CDR2 YYEEEE. The CDR3 extends over 12 amino acids. DNA for the CDR3: TGTGCCAGCAACTCTCTGGGAAACACCATATATTTT. The encoded protein is CASNSLGNTIYF.